Detailed here is one T cell receptor (beta chain). The protocol was immunoSEQ multiplex PCR, while the TCRdb copy is restricted to in-frame clones and leaves out a portion. The sample lists about 31,000 clones, over 80% seen once, with roughly 0.22% in the top ten. This entry belongs to a study of T cells after posttransplantation cyclophosphamide. Germline assignment: CDR1 SQVTM and CDR2 ANQGSEA. This CDR3 has 15 residues. V trimming: 5 bases; J trimming: 3 bases; junction bases outside the gene matches: 8. The naive gate required viable CD3+CD4+ or CD3+CD8+ cells with CCR7+CD45RA+CD45RO-CD95-CD27+CD28+ phenotype.

The sample was naive CD4+ T cells sorted from PBMCs. This receptor was obtained from a woman aged 55-69 years in good health, CMV-negative, and a related stem cell transplant donor. The chain uses TRBV29-1 and TRBJ1-4, with 8 bases matching TRBD1. The CDR3 sequence: CSVRQGRLANEKLFF. The CDR3 coding sequence is TGCAGCGTTAGACAGGGGCGCCTTGCTAATGAAAAACTGTTTTTT. The whole variable domain, filled in from reference TRBV29-1 and TRBJ1-4, reads SAVISQKPSRDICQRGTSLTIQCQVDSQVTMMFWYRQQPGQSLTLIATANQGSEATYESGFVIDKFPISRPNLTFSTLTVSNMSPEDSSIYLCSVRQGRLANEKLFFGSGTQLSVL.